A selection of T cell receptor beta chains follows, all from one sample in a study of blood T cell repertoires in COVID-19. Here immunoSEQ multiplex PCR was the method, and the copy in TCRdb shows in-frame clones only, minus some. The sample includes approximately 320,000 clones, about nine tenths of them seen just once. Sequenced sample: PBMCs or T cells enriched from blood (not recorded which). The receptors stem from a woman aged 18-30 years who had recovered from COVID-19. CDR3s include the opening cysteine and the closing phenylalanine or tryptophan. The order of the fields is V gene, CDR3 length, J gene, CDR3 protein.

V: TRBV14; length: 11; J: TRBJ2-7; CDR3: CASSPLHEQYF
V: TRBV28; length: 14; J: TRBJ2-2; CDR3: CASSLYRDTGELFF
V: TRBV9; length: 16; J: TRBJ2-2; CDR3: CASSPGPDSNTGELFF
V: TRBV15; length: 15; J: TRBJ2-1; CDR3: CATSNKIILANEQFF
V: TRBV30; length: 13; J: TRBJ1-2; CDR3: CAWTPGFHYGYTF
V: TRBV9; length: 15; J: TRBJ2-1; CDR3: CASSVDGRSYNEQFF
V: TRBV27; length: 15; J: TRBJ1-4; CDR3: CASSPLGHEVEKLFF
V: TRBV5-1; length: 17; J: TRBJ2-7; CDR3: CASSLGGLAGEVYEQYF
V: TRBV2; length: 14; J: TRBJ1-2; CDR3: CASIPEKINYGYTF
V: TRBV27; length: 15; J: TRBJ1-2; CDR3: CASSSRTDLNYGYTF
V: TRBV7-2; length: 14; J: TRBJ2-7; CDR3: CASSRLAGTYEQYF
V: TRBV18; length: 16; J: TRBJ2-7; CDR3: CASSPPTREGKAEQYF
V: TRBV7-2; length: 15; J: TRBJ1-3; CDR3: CASSFTGESGNTIYF
V: TRBV19; length: 15; J: TRBJ1-5; CDR3: CASSPYGTGEKPQHF
V: TRBV6-2/TRBV6-3; length: 12; J: TRBJ1-1; CDR3: CASSYLEGEAFF
V: TRBV5-4; length: 14; J: TRBJ1-2; CDR3: CASSLFGGAYGYTF
V: TRBV28; length: 14; J: TRBJ1-6; CDR3: CASSLGHYNSPLHF
V: TRBV7-2; length: 17; J: TRBJ1-3; CDR3: CASSVLVGRLSGNTIYF
V: TRBV10-3; length: 15; J: TRBJ2-2; CDR3: CAISELIAGLGELFF
V: TRBV19; length: 14; J: TRBJ2-7; CDR3: CASNPRGGANEQYF
V: TRBV7-8; length: 15; J: TRBJ1-2; CDR3: CASSLAEGVNYGYTF
V: TRBV7-2; length: 15; J: TRBJ1-1; CDR3: CASSRKTRDSTEAFF
V: TRBV11-1; length: 16; J: TRBJ1-3; CDR3: CASSLADGGLGNTIYF
V: TRBV5-1; length: 17; J: TRBJ1-2; CDR3: CASSLAHLTGGDYGYTF
V: TRBV7-9; length: 16; J: TRBJ2-7; CDR3: CASSLVWDRAYYEQYF
V: TRBV7-3; length: 15; J: TRBJ1-6; CDR3: CASSQNTGSGSPLHF
V: TRBV6-5; length: 14; J: TRBJ2-7; CDR3: CASRRQVLAYEQYF
V: TRBV28; length: 13; J: TRBJ2-5; CDR3: CASSFQALGTQYF
V: TRBV4-2; length: 16; J: TRBJ1-2; CDR3: CASSPLVGQTNYGYTF
V: TRBV27; length: 15; J: TRBJ1-6; CDR3: CASSLGGAGNSPLHF
V: TRBV10-3; length: 10; J: TRBJ2-5; CDR3: CAISDGTQYF
V: TRBV3-1/TRBV3-2; length: 14; J: TRBJ1-2; CDR3: CASSQAQGYYGYTF
V: TRBV4-3; length: 14; J: TRBJ1-2; CDR3: CASSQEVSSYGYTF
V: TRBV5-5; length: 17; J: TRBJ1-6; CDR3: CASSLATGGLYNSPLHF
V: TRBV4-1; length: 15; J: TRBJ2-2; CDR3: CASSQETRVTGELFF
V: TRBV2; length: 15; J: TRBJ2-1; CDR3: CASSVLAGAYNEQFF
V: TRBV5-1; length: 14; J: TRBJ1-1; CDR3: CASSSTALNTEAFF
V: TRBV28; length: 14; J: TRBJ1-2; CDR3: CASTSRTGGAGYTF
V: TRBV19; length: 15; J: TRBJ1-1; CDR3: CASSIGSRINTEAFF
V: TRBV27; length: 12; J: TRBJ2-7; CDR3: CASSDFGYEQYF
V: TRBV9; length: 13; J: TRBJ1-1; CDR3: CASTGTGNTEAFF
V: TRBV2; length: 15; J: TRBJ2-1; CDR3: CASVTGQHSYNEQFF
V: TRBV5-1; length: 13; J: TRBJ1-1; CDR3: CASSLTGDTEAFF
V: TRBV24-1; length: 15; J: TRBJ2-3; CDR3: CATSDSDRGTDTQYF
V: TRBV5-5; length: 16; J: TRBJ2-3; CDR3: CASSLVGGIVADTQYF
V: TRBV28; length: 15; J: TRBJ2-7; CDR3: CASNAGAAGSYEQYF
V: TRBV28; length: 14; J: TRBJ2-7; CDR3: CASSSLVDLYEQYF
V: TRBV30; length: 15; J: TRBJ1-6; CDR3: CAWSVLGHNNSPLHF
V: TRBV5-4; length: 14; J: TRBJ1-1; CDR3: CASSADMLNTEAFF
V: TRBV7-2; length: 15; J: TRBJ2-5; CDR3: CASSLSAGGGETQYF
V: TRBV11-2; length: 15; J: TRBJ2-1; CDR3: CASSLGAGSDNEQFF
V: TRBV5-5; length: 17; J: TRBJ2-1; CDR3: CASSGGLAGGGGAEQFF
V: TRBV9; length: 14; J: TRBJ1-2; CDR3: CASSVDLRSSGYTF
V: TRBV24-1; length: 13; J: TRBJ1-5; CDR3: CATQGGNSQPQHF
V: TRBV19; length: 13; J: TRBJ1-6; CDR3: CASSPGLHSPLHF
V: TRBV21-1; length: 16; J: TRBJ1-1; CDR3: CASSRQSAPRNTEAFF
V: TRBV30; length: 13; J: TRBJ1-2; CDR3: CAWSQGQNYGYTF
V: TRBV19; length: 23; J: TRBJ2-3; CDR3: CASSYRDRGGLAGDFIRTDTQYF
V: TRBV7-2; length: 13; J: TRBJ2-7; CDR3: CASSRDYDSEQYF